This is a list of T cell receptor beta chains from one sample in a study of T cell responses to AZD1222 COVID-19 vaccine. Data came from immunoSEQ multiplex PCR; TCRdb stores just in-frame clones and leaves some out. This sample yields over 65,000 clones, of which more than 70% are seen a single time; less than 6% belongs to the top ten. Sequences were derived from peripheral blood, sampled 28 days after the second AZD1222 dose. The origin of the receptors is an adult who received the AZD1222 COVID-19 vaccine. Both conserved end residues are part of each CDR3. The D gene is left open where the match is weak. Part of the rows lack a size; the others show once, few, many or a class for expanded clones.

j_gene,d_gene,v_gene,abundance,CDR3aa,CDR3nt
TRBJ2-3,.,TRBV6-1,.,CASSEADTQYF,TGTGCCAGCAGTGAAGCAGATACGCAGTATTTT
TRBJ1-2,.,TRBV5-1,few,CASSLAGLGGYTF,TGCGCCAGCAGCCTGGCGGGGTTGGGCGGCTACACCTTC
TRBJ2-1,TRBD2,TRBV11-3,.,CASSAGWASGGIYNEQFF,TGTGCCAGCAGCGCGGGCTGGGCTAGCGGGGGGATCTACAATGAGCAGTTCTTC
TRBJ2-7,TRBD2,TRBV5-8,once,CASGLAGGSEQYF,TGTGCCAGCGGACTAGCGGGTGGGAGCGAGCAGTACTTC
TRBJ2-5,.,TRBV4-1,.,CASSQGELARRETQYF,TGCGCCAGCAGCCAAGGAGAACTAGCCCGAAGGGAGACCCAGTACTTC
TRBJ1-6,TRBD1,TRBV19,.,CASSMTGGNNSPLHF,TGTGCCAGTAGTATGACAGGGGGCAATAATTCACCCCTCCACTTT
TRBJ2-1,TRBD2,TRBV19,.,CASSSSGGDYNEQFF,TGTGCCAGTAGTTCTAGCGGGGGGGACTACAATGAGCAGTTCTTC
TRBJ2-1,.,TRBV6-5,.,CASSYSLPDTYNEQFF,TGTGCCAGCAGTTACTCGCTCCCCGACACCTACAATGAGCAGTTCTTC
TRBJ2-1,TRBD2,TRBV7-3,.,CASSSAGGFYNEQFF,TGTGCCAGCAGCTCAGCGGGGGGGTTTTACAATGAGCAGTTCTTC
TRBJ1-5,.,TRBV7-9,.,CASSLTAAGNQPQHF,TGTGCCAGCAGCTTAACTGCAGCAGGGAATCAGCCCCAGCATTTT
TRBJ2-5,TRBD2,TRBV7-9,.,CASSLTSGGDGETQYF,TGTGCCAGCAGCTTAACCAGCGGGGGGGATGGAGAGACCCAGTACTTC
TRBJ1-4,TRBD1,TRBV10-1,.,CASSDSPGQGTNEKLFF,TGCGCCAGCAGTGATTCCCCGGGACAGGGTACTAATGAAAAACTGTTTTTT